A single sample is the source of the 30 T cell receptor beta chains below, sequenced in a study of T-cell reconstitution after alpha-beta-depleted transplantation in children. Using unique molecular identifiers, the investigators prepared the TCRbeta library. MiXCR, applied by TCRdb to the PCR reads, yields one record per CDR3 protein. The repertoire has around 600,000 distinct CDR3 sequences, under 12% of them found once; the top ten carry less than 5%. The sequencing here drew on PBMCs from the stem cell graft donor, taken from the stem cell graft. These TCRs come from a human donor who donated a stem cell graft to a child with acute myeloid leukemia.

The V call is TRBV6-5, the J call TRBJ1-5; D unclear. The CDR3 consists of 15 residues. Germline V CDR1 and CDR2: MNHEY, SVGAGI. The V end was cut by 2 bases, the J end by 0 bases, with 8 bases between. CDR3 DNA: TGTGCCAGCAGTTACAGCCACGATAGCAATCAGCCCCAGCATTTT. It is translated as CASSYSHDSNQPQHF.

This clonotype was observed at least ten times. J is TRBJ2-7 and V is TRBV5-1; D is unclear. CDR1 SGHRS and CDR2 YFSETQ come from the germline V gene. This CDR3 spans 14 amino acids. Trimming removed 4 bases at V and 2 bases at J, with 13 bases between. CDR3 protein: CASSTAGPPYEQYF. The CDR3 DNA follows: TGCGCCAGCAGCACCGCCGGGCCCCCCTACGAGCAGTACTTC.

This clonotype came up many times. V usage is TRBV10-3 and J usage is TRBJ2-7; D not certain. There are 12 residues in the CDR3. Germline-derived CDR1 and CDR2 are ENHRY and SYGVKD. V lost 6 bases and J lost 6, with 12 bases in between. CDR3 nucleotides: TGTGCCATCAGGAAAAAGGACGGCGAGCAGTACTTC. As protein: CAIRKKDGEQYF.

Only a few counts were recorded for this clonotype. The rearrangement links TRBV20-1 to TRBJ2-7; 11 bases match TRBD2. Unmatched junction bases numbered 8, after V lost 5 bases and J lost 2 bases. Looked up from germline, CDR1 is DFQATT and CDR2 is SNEGSKA (reference sequence). CDR3 size: 15 residues. The CDR3 nucleotides read TGCAGTGCTTCCCAAATAGCGGGAGGGGCCTACGAGCAGTACTTC. As protein: CSASQIAGGAYEQYF.

This clonotype has ten or more counts. V usage is TRBV20-1 and J usage is TRBJ2-5; tentatively, D is TRBD1 or TRBD2 (5 bases each). Per germline, CDR1 DFQATT and CDR2 SNEGSKA (reference sequence). CDR3 length: 16 amino acids. V gave up 6 bases and J gave up 2 bases, with 22 bases separating them. For the CDR3, the DNA is TGCAGTGCCGACGGGGCTCGGGGAGAAACACAAGAGACCCAGTACTTC. This codes for CSADGARGETQETQYF.

This clonotype was observed at least ten times. The V and J genes are TRBV5-6 and TRBJ2-5; D perhaps matches TRBD2 (7 bases). The V gene's germline CDR1 is SGHDT and CDR2 YYEEEE. V gave up 4 bases and J gave up 5 bases, with 12 bases separating them. The length of the CDR3 is 13 residues. The CDR3 bases are TGTGCCAGCAGCCGGGGGGCTGGGGAGACCCAGTACTTC. This translates into CASSRGAGETQYF.

This clonotype was counted only a few times. The chain recombines TRBV3-1 with TRBJ1-5; D gene ambiguous. This CDR3 spans 13 amino acids. The germline V gene has CDR1 LGHDT and CDR2 YNNKEL (reference sequence). V lost 4 bases and J 7 bases, leaving 11 bases between the germline ends. CDR3 region: CASSRGPEQPQHF. Here the CDR3 DNA reads TGTGCCAGCAGCCGCGGACCAGAGCAGCCCCAGCATTTT.

This clonotype was detected many times. The chain couples TRBV29-1 to TRBJ1-1; D gene unclear. With 5 bases removed from V and 0 bases from J, the gap between germline ends came to 10 bases. The CDR3 spans 13 residues. Germline values: CDR1 SQVTM, CDR2 ANQGSEA. The CDR3 DNA is TGCAGCGTTAAAAGCAGATTGAACACTGAAGCTTTCTTT. Translated, it gives CSVKSRLNTEAFF.

This clonotype has more than one count but fewer than ten. The CDR3 region has the DNA TGTGCCAGCAGCTTAGGACCAGGGGTCGAGCAGTACTTC. This codes for CASSLGPGVEQYF. This sequence joins TRBV7-6 and TRBJ2-7; tentatively, D is TRBD1 (6 bases). Trimming took 1 base from V and 6 from J, leaving 10 bases between them. Germline assignment: CDR1 SGHVS and CDR2 FNYEAQ. CDR3 length equals 13 residues.

The chain couples TRBV20-1 to TRBJ2-7; D unclear. The CDR3 spans 13 residues. The germline V and J ends were trimmed by 2 bases and 3 bases, with 11 bases remaining between them. Germline V gene lookup returns CDR1 DFQATT and CDR2 SNEGSKA (reference sequence). CDR3 amino acids: CSARKGSYYEQYF. CDR3 DNA: TGCAGTGCTAGAAAAGGTTCCTACTACGAGCAGTACTTC.

This clonotype occurred many times. J is TRBJ2-1 and V is TRBV5-6; a weak D match, TRBD1 (5 bases). V was cut by 4 bases and J by 1 base, with 15 bases left in between. The CDR3 sequence is 16 residues long. Looked up from germline, CDR1 is SGHDT and CDR2 is YYEEEE. The CDR3 is CASSLRTLRSYNEQFF. In DNA form, the CDR3 reads TGTGCCAGCAGCCTAAGGACACTCCGGTCCTACAATGAGCAGTTCTTC.

This clonotype appeared many times. The J gene is TRBJ1-5, the V gene TRBV29-1; D gene unclear. CDR3 size: 13 residues. V lost 4 bases to trimming and J lost 4 bases, with 11 bases between them. Germline CDR1 and CDR2: SQVTM and ANQGSEA. This chain's CDR3 is CSVVLGLNQPQHF. The CDR3 nucleotides are TGCAGCGTTGTATTGGGTCTGAATCAGCCCCAGCATTTT.

This clonotype was seen more than once but under ten times. The chain links TRBV6-2 or TRBV6-3 to TRBJ2-6; 10 bases match TRBD1. With 2 bases clipped from V and 0 bases from J, the junction kept 10 bases outside the gene matches. The CDR3 runs to 20 residues. Germline CDR1 is MNHEY and CDR2 is SVGEGT. CDR3 protein: CASSYQSGTGALSGANVLTF. The CDR3 DNA reads TGTGCCAGCAGTTACCAGTCCGGGACAGGGGCCCTCTCTGGGGCCAACGTCCTGACTTTC.

This clonotype has a count of ten or more. The chain recombines TRBV20-1 with TRBJ2-3; 8 bases are shared with TRBD2. Germline V gene lookup returns CDR1 DFQATT and CDR2 SNEGSKA (reference sequence). The CDR3 covers 14 residues. V shed 3 bases, J shed 5 bases, and the junction held 7 bases outside the gene matches. CDR3 sequence reads: CSASTSGSLDTQYF. DNA for the CDR3: TGCAGTGCTAGCACAAGCGGGAGTCTAGATACGCAGTATTTT.

V and J are TRBV6-5 and TRBJ1-1; TRBD1 matches at 8 bases. The CDR3 contains 16 residues. The J segment lost 0 bases and the V segment lost 0 bases, leaving 3 bases of the junction unmatched. Germline V gene sequence: CDR1 MNHEY, CDR2 SVGAGI. CDR3 loop: CASSYSPTGVNTEAFF. As DNA, the CDR3 is TGTGCCAGCAGTTACTCCCCGACAGGGGTGAACACTGAAGCTTTCTTT.

This chain links TRBV24-1 with TRBJ2-5; TRBD1 matches 7 bases. After removal of 3 bases from V and 13 bases from J, the junction contained 10 bases not matched to a gene. This CDR3 contains 13 residues. Germline V gives CDR1 KGHDR, CDR2 SFDVKD. This CDR3 is CATSDIGQVAWYF. The CDR3 nucleotides are TGTGCCACCAGTGATATAGGACAGGTCGCTTGGTACTTC.

The V and J genes are TRBV10-3 and TRBJ1-5; tentative D call: TRBD1 (5 bases). This CDR3 spans 18 amino acids. CDR1 is ENHRY and CDR2 is SYGVKD in the germline V gene. Trimming took 3 bases from V and 7 from J, leaving 25 bases between them. CDR3 bases: TGTGCCATCAGTGACTCTCCAGGAGGGGCAGGGAGGGTCCAGCCCCAGCATTTT. The encoded protein is CAISDSPGGAGRVQPQHF.

V usage is TRBV4-1 and J usage is TRBJ2-5; D might be TRBD1 or TRBD2, each matching 5 bases. With 0 bases removed from V and 2 bases from J, the gap between germline ends came to 16 bases. CDR1 and CDR2 from the germline V gene are MGHRA and YSYEKL. The CDR3 runs 17 residues. The CDR3 protein is CASSQDPSGAQQETQYF. In DNA form, the CDR3 reads TGCGCCAGCAGCCAAGATCCCTCCGGGGCCCAGCAAGAGACCCAGTACTTC.

This clonotype has just a few counts. The V gene is TRBV12-3 or TRBV12-4, the J gene TRBJ2-5, with a weak D call TRBD2 (5 bases). The CDR3 contains 14 residues. With 1 base removed from V and 5 bases from J, the gap between germline ends came to 11 bases. The CDR3: CASSLGGVGETQYF. CDR3 DNA: TGTGCCAGCAGTTTAGGGGGAGTTGGGGAGACCCAGTACTTC.

The chain is built from TRBV29-1 and TRBJ1-2, with TRBD1 as a possible D gene (5 bases). The V gene lost 3 bases and the J gene lost 6 bases, with 14 bases spanning the gap. Per germline, CDR1 SQVTM and CDR2 ANQGSEA. The CDR3 spans 13 residues. The DNA for the CDR3 is TGCAGCGTTGAGGGGGAGTCAGGAGATGGCTACACCTTC. Protein: CSVEGESGDGYTF.

This clonotype has a count of ten or more. The CDR3 loop reads CSASAGGASYGYTF. CDR3 DNA: TGCAGTGCTAGTGCAGGGGGCGCTTCCTATGGCTACACCTTC. The chain combines TRBV20-1 with TRBJ1-2, with TRBD1 matching 8 bases. Germline CDR1 DFQATT, CDR2 SNEGSKA (reference sequence). With 3 bases clipped from V and 4 bases from J, the junction kept 7 bases outside the gene matches. The CDR3 runs 14 residues.

The chain employs TRBV10-3 and TRBJ2-5, with D hard to call. The V end lost 0 bases, the J end lost 1 base, and 3 bases lay between the germline ends. Germline CDR1 is ENHRY and CDR2 is SYGVKD. The CDR3 is 13 amino acids. CDR3 DNA: TGTGCCATCAGTGAGTCCCCCCAAGAGACCCAGTACTTC. Its protein product is CAISESPQETQYF.

There are a few counts of this clonotype. The junction shows a germline mismatch at one end, possibly a read error. The chain combines TRBV2 with TRBJ2-2; D is perhaps TRBD1 or TRBD2 (5 bases each). The germline gives CDR1 SNHLY, CDR2 FYNNEI. This CDR3 spans 13 amino acids. CDR3 in DNA: TGTGCCAGCAGTGCGGTGGACACCGGGGACCTGTTTTTT. Amino acid sequence: CASSAVDTGDLFF.

This clonotype was counted at least ten times. The chain couples TRBV29-1 to TRBJ2-3, with 7 bases matching TRBD2. Germline lookup yields CDR1 SQVTM and CDR2 ANQGSEA. The CDR3 sequence is 15 residues long. The trim removed 4 bases at V and 7 bases at J, leaving 14 bases unmatched. Written as DNA, the CDR3 is TGCAGCGTTGGGGACTTCAGTGTCGGGGGGAATACGCAGTATTTT. This gives the protein CSVGDFSVGGNTQYF.

CDR3 region: CSVEDTYEQYF. The DNA for the CDR3 is TGCAGCGTAGAGGACACTTACGAGCAGTACTTC. The chain uses TRBV29-1 and TRBJ2-7; D perhaps matches TRBD1 (5 bases). The CDR3 has 11 amino acids. The germline gives CDR1 SQVTM, CDR2 ANQGSEA. V was trimmed by 6 bases and J by 4 bases, leaving 10 bases between them.

In this sample, this clonotype turned up many times. The chain uses TRBV2 and TRBJ2-3, with 7 bases fitting TRBD2. Germline CDR1 reads SNHLY; CDR2 reads FYNNEI. V was clipped by 4 bases and J by 2 bases; unmatched bases: 6. The length of the CDR3 is 15 residues. This CDR3 reads CASSGVAGYTDTQYF. CDR3 sequence (DNA): TGTGCCAGCAGTGGGGTAGCGGGCTACACAGATACGCAGTATTTT.

This clonotype has a handful of counts. The chain uses TRBV7-2 and TRBJ2-3, with unresolved D. CDR3 size: 15 residues. V was clipped by 5 bases and J by 3 bases, with 15 bases between them. Germline V gene data show CDR1 as SGHTA and CDR2 as FQGNSA. Here the CDR3 DNA reads TGTGCCAGCAGCGCCCAAGCAGTTCGGACAGATACGCAGTATTTT. Translated: CASSAQAVRTDTQYF.

This clonotype came up a few times. The V gene is TRBV5-1, the J gene TRBJ2-7; the match to TRBD1 covers 9 bases. The CDR3 contains 15 residues. Unmatched junction bases numbered 7, after V lost 1 base and J lost 5 bases. Germline-derived CDR1 and CDR2 are SGHRS and YFSETQ. CDR3 sequence reads: CASSLSGQGKNEQYF. The CDR3 nucleotides read TGCGCCAGCAGCTTGTCGGGACAGGGAAAGAACGAGCAGTACTTC. Variable domain in full (rest from reference TRBV5-1 and TRBJ2-7): KAGVTQTPRYLIKTRGQQVTLSCSPISGHRSVSWYQQTPGQGLQFLFEYFSETQRNKGNFPGRFSGRQFSNSRSEMNVSTLELGDSALYLCASSLSGQGKNEQYFGPGTRLTVT.

In this sample, this clonotype turned up many times. The V and J genes are TRBV10-3 and TRBJ2-7; D gene uncertain. CDR1 ENHRY and CDR2 SYGVKD come from the germline V gene. This CDR3 comprises 13 residues. V was trimmed by 0 bases and J by 4 bases, leaving 7 bases between them. CDR3 region: CAISESPEYEQYF. CDR3 nucleotide sequence: TGTGCCATCAGTGAGTCGCCAGAGTACGAGCAGTACTTC.

This clonotype was observed many times. The rearrangement joins TRBV7-3 to TRBJ2-3, with D possibly called TRBD1 or TRBD2 (5 bases each). With 5 bases removed from V and 1 base from J, the gap between germline ends came to 16 bases. The CDR3 is 16 amino acids. CDR1 is SGHTA, CDR2 FQGTGA, per germline. The CDR3 protein is CASSMSGGIGTDTQYF. CDR3 bases: TGTGCCAGCAGCATGTCTGGGGGAATAGGCACAGATACGCAGTATTTT.